Listed below are T cell receptor beta chains from one sample, sequenced in a study of blood T cell repertoires in COVID-19. Sequencing used immunoSEQ multiplex PCR; TCRdb keeps in-frame clones, though not all of them. The top ten hold 6.9% of the sample, which has some 75,000 clones, 75% to 95% seen once. Input material: peripheral blood. Every receptor here comes from a human donor in a cohort sampled during active COVID-19. The CDR3 runs from the conserved cysteine through the conserved F or W. The order of the fields is J gene, clone size, V gene, D gene, CDR3 DNA, CDR3 protein. The D gene is left open where the match is weak. A row's size may be missing; if present it is once, few, many or a size class.

TRBJ2-3 | NA | TRBV15 | TRBD2 | TGTGCCACCAGCAGAGTTAGCGGGGGTTCTCCAGATACGCAGTATTTT | CATSRVSGGSPDTQYF
TRBJ2-5 | NA | TRBV3-1/TRBV3-2 | TRBD1 | TGTGCCAGCAGCCTTACAGGGGGAGAGACCCAGTACTTC | CASSLTGGETQYF
TRBJ1-4 | NA | TRBV2 | TRBD1 | TGTGCCAGCAGCCCGGGACAGGGAACAACTAATGAAAAACTGTTTTTT | CASSPGQGTTNEKLFF
TRBJ2-4 | NA | TRBV9 | TRBD2 | TGTGCCAGCAGCGCCGGGACTAGCGGTTTAGCCAAAAACATTCAGTACTTC | CASSAGTSGLAKNIQYF
TRBJ2-5 | NA | TRBV5-1 | TRBD2 | TGCGCCAGCAGCTTGGCCCGCGGGGCGGGGGAAGAGACCCAGTACTTC | CASSLARGAGEETQYF
TRBJ2-5 | NA | TRBV19 | TRBD2 | TGTGCCAGTAGTATAGCGAAGCGGGGGGAAGAGACCCAGTACTTC | CASSIAKRGEETQYF
TRBJ2-5 | NA | TRBV19 | TRBD1 | TGTGCCAGTACCCTGGACAGGGGGCAAGGGACCCAGTACTTC | CASTLDRGQGTQYF
TRBJ1-6 | NA | TRBV10-1 | NA | TGCGCCGGCTCCAGGAAGGAATCACCCCTCCACTTT | CAGSRKESPLHF
TRBJ1-4 | NA | TRBV3-1/TRBV3-2 | NA | TGTGCCACGGGGGATGAAAAACTGTTTTTT | CATGDEKLFF
TRBJ2-5 | NA | TRBV27 | TRBD1 | TGTGCCAGCAGCATTATGGCAGGGGGCAAAGAGACCCAGTACTTC | CASSIMAGGKETQYF
TRBJ2-3 | NA | TRBV18 | TRBD2 | TGTGCCAGCTCACCCCTAGCAGCGGGGGGGGCAGATACGCAGTATTTT | CASSPLAAGGADTQYF
TRBJ2-5 | NA | TRBV3-1/TRBV3-2 | TRBD1 | TGTGCCAGCAGCCGTATACCGGGACAGGGGGAGACCCAGTACTTC | CASSRIPGQGETQYF
TRBJ1-5 | NA | TRBV28 | NA | TGTGCCAGCAGTTTACGGAGCAATCAGCCCCAGCATTTT | CASSLRSNQPQHF
TRBJ2-3 | few | TRBV18 | NA | TGTGCCAGCTCACCTCAGGATCCCGCGCAGTATTTT | CASSPQDPAQYF
TRBJ2-7 | NA | TRBV3-1/TRBV3-2 | TRBD1 | TGTGCCAGCAGCTCAACCGCCGGGACAGCTTCTACGAGGCAGTACTTC | CASSSTAGTASTRQYF
TRBJ2-5 | NA | TRBV10-1 | NA | TGCGCCAGTTCGGACAGATCGCAAGAGACCCAGTACTTC | CASSDRSQETQYF
TRBJ1-2 | once | TRBV5-1 | TRBD1 | TGCGCCAGCAGCCCGAAGAGACAGGGACATGGCTACACCTTC | CASSPKRQGHGYTF
TRBJ1-2 | NA | TRBV28 | TRBD1 | TGTGCCAGCAGCAGGACAGGGATAACGGGGGGCTACACCTTC | CASSRTGITGGYTF
TRBJ2-1 | NA | TRBV4-2 | NA | TGTGCCAGCAGCCAAGAGCCCGGGACTTCCTACAATGAGCAGTTCTTC | CASSQEPGTSYNEQFF
TRBJ2-5 | NA | TRBV27 | TRBD2 | TGTGCCAGCAGCGAACTCCCCGGGACTAGTATTTTCTCAGGCGAGACCCAGTACTTC | CASSELPGTSIFSGETQYF
TRBJ1-1 | NA | TRBV9 | NA | TGTGCCAGCAGCGTAGGGTCGGGCACTGAAGCTTTCTTT | CASSVGSGTEAFF
TRBJ1-5 | NA | TRBV5-8 | TRBD1 | TGTGCCAGCAGCTTGGCAGGGGGCAACGGTCAGCCCCAGCATTTT | CASSLAGGNGQPQHF
TRBJ1-1 | NA | TRBV11-2 | NA | TGTGCCAGCAGCGCGCGGACTGCCGATGATTCTGAAGCTTTCTTT | CASSARTADDSEAFF
TRBJ2-7 | once | TRBV18 | NA | TGTGCCAGCTCAAGGAACAGGGGGGGACTCTACGAGCAGTACTTC | CASSRNRGGLYEQYF
TRBJ1-5 | NA | TRBV28 | TRBD1 | TGTGCCAGCAGTTCGACAGGGATTATACGCAATCAGCCCCAGCATTTT | CASSSTGIIRNQPQHF
TRBJ1-1 | NA | TRBV3-1/TRBV3-2 | NA | TGTGCCAGCAGCCAAACCCTTGTGAGCACTGAAGCTTTCTTT | CASSQTLVSTEAFF
TRBJ2-6 | NA | TRBV7-2 | NA | TGTGCCAGCAGGGAACAGGGAAATGGGGCCAACGTCCTGACTTTC | CASREQGNGANVLTF
TRBJ2-7 | NA | TRBV15 | TRBD2 | TGTGCCACCAGCAGAACTCTTCTGGCGGGGGTTCCCTACGAGCAGTACTTC | CATSRTLLAGVPYEQYF
TRBJ1-2 | once | TRBV2 | NA | TGTGCCAGCAGTGGTACGGACTTCTATGGCTACACCTTC | CASSGTDFYGYTF
TRBJ2-7 | NA | TRBV4-3 | NA | TGCGCCAGCAGCCAAGAAACACATGGTGGCTACGAGCAGTACTTC | CASSQETHGGYEQYF
TRBJ2-2 | NA | TRBV3-1/TRBV3-2 | TRBD2 | TGTGCCAGCAGCCGCCGGGGGGTGAGCACCGGGGAGCTGTTTTTT | CASSRRGVSTGELFF
TRBJ1-1 | NA | TRBV7-9 | NA | TGTGCCAGCAGCTTGCAAGGGGGCACTGAAGCTTTCTTT | CASSLQGGTEAFF
TRBJ2-2 | NA | TRBV12-3/TRBV12-4 | NA | TGTGCCAGCAGTTTAAGGGGCAGAGGGGAGCTGTTTTTT | CASSLRGRGELFF
TRBJ2-2 | once | TRBV5-1 | NA | TGCGCCAGCAGCCCCTGGTCAGGGGTTGCCGGGGAGCTGTTTTTT | CASSPWSGVAGELFF
TRBJ2-3 | NA | TRBV2 | TRBD1 | TGTGCCAGCACGCGGGACAGGGGCACAGATACGCAGTATTTT | CASTRDRGTDTQYF
TRBJ2-7 | NA | TRBV2 | TRBD2 | TGTGCCAGCAGTGGGACTAGCGGCTCCTACGAGCAGTACTTC | CASSGTSGSYEQYF
TRBJ1-5 | NA | TRBV6-6 | TRBD1 | TGTGCCAGCAGCCCGGGACAGGCCTTAAACAATCAGCCCCAGCATTTT | CASSPGQALNNQPQHF
TRBJ2-7 | NA | TRBV24-1 | NA | TGTGCCACCAGTGATTCCTTATACGAGCAGTACTTC | CATSDSLYEQYF
TRBJ1-2 | few | TRBV11-2 | NA | TGTGCCAGCAGCTTAGATCCAGGGACTGGTGGCTACACCTTC | CASSLDPGTGGYTF
TRBJ2-2 | NA | TRBV6-5 | TRBD1 | TGTGCCAGTAAGGACAGGGGGCTCACCGGGGAGCTGTTTTTT | CASKDRGLTGELFF
TRBJ2-3 | NA | TRBV10-3 | NA | TGTGCCATCGATTCGGGAACAAGTGTCACAGATACGCAGTATTTT | CAIDSGTSVTDTQYF
TRBJ2-3 | NA | TRBV18 | TRBD1 | TGTGCCAGCTCACCAGGACAGGGTATAGCAGATACGCAGTATTTT | CASSPGQGIADTQYF
TRBJ2-1 | NA | TRBV20-1 | TRBD2 | TGCAGTGCTAGTACTAGCGGGGAGGAGCAGTTCTTC | CSASTSGEEQFF
TRBJ1-2 | NA | TRBV12-5 | TRBD1 | TGTGCTAGTGGTTTGAGGGGCCTTGGATCGGGACAGAACTATGGCTACACCTTC | CASGLRGLGSGQNYGYTF
TRBJ1-5 | NA | TRBV4-1 | NA | TGCGCCAGCAGCCAAGATGGAGCCTGGAATCAGCCCCAGCATTTT | CASSQDGAWNQPQHF
TRBJ1-2 | NA | TRBV9 | TRBD1 | TGTGCCAGCAGCGGAGGGTCAGGGGGCGCGCTCTATGGCTACACCTTC | CASSGGSGGALYGYTF
TRBJ2-3 | once | TRBV7-7 | TRBD2 | TGTGCTAGCAGCCCGGGGGGTCAAGGCAGCACAGATACGCAGTATTTT | CASSPGGQGSTDTQYF
TRBJ2-7 | NA | TRBV3-1/TRBV3-2 | NA | TGTGCCAGCAGCCAAATATCCTACGAGCAGTACTTC | CASSQISYEQYF
TRBJ2-1 | once | TRBV9 | TRBD1 | TGTGCCAGCAGCCCGTGGGACAGCTACAATGAGCAGTTCTTC | CASSPWDSYNEQFF
TRBJ1-2 | NA | TRBV29-1 | TRBD1 | TGCAGCGCCCGGGGACAGCAGACCTATGGCTACACCTTC | CSARGQQTYGYTF
TRBJ1-6 | few | TRBV2 | NA | TGTGCCAGCGATAAGGGGTTACATTCACCCCTCCACTTT | CASDKGLHSPLHF
TRBJ2-7 | once | TRBV6-2/TRBV6-3 | TRBD1 | TGTGCCAGCAGTCTACCGGGACAGCTGTACGAGCAGTACTTC | CASSLPGQLYEQYF
TRBJ2-7 | NA | TRBV12-5 | NA | TGTGCTAGTGGAGCACCGGGACTTAGCCCTTCCTACGAGCAGTACTTC | CASGAPGLSPSYEQYF
TRBJ1-1 | NA | TRBV5-1 | NA | TGCGCCAGCAGCCCCGGATTAAGGGAGGTTTCGGAAGCTTTCTTT | CASSPGLREVSEAFF
TRBJ2-2 | NA | TRBV19 | NA | TGTGCCAGTAGTATCGAGACCGGGGAGCTGTTTTTT | CASSIETGELFF
TRBJ2-2 | NA | TRBV9 | TRBD2 | TGTGCCAGCAGCGGAGCTGGGGGGGTCACGAACACCGGGGAGCTGTTTTTT | CASSGAGGVTNTGELFF
TRBJ1-3 | few | TRBV27 | NA | TGTGCCAGCAGTTTAGGAGGGGCCCCTGGAAACACCATATATTTT | CASSLGGAPGNTIYF
TRBJ2-1 | NA | TRBV28 | TRBD1 | TGTGCCATAGGGACAGGGAGCGATGAGCAGTTCTTC | CAIGTGSDEQFF
TRBJ1-2 | NA | TRBV12-3/TRBV12-4 | NA | TGTGCCAGCAAGGACTTCTATGGCTACACCTTC | CASKDFYGYTF
TRBJ1-3 | NA | TRBV4-3 | NA | TGCGCCAGCAGAAACTCGCAGGGGACTGGAAACACCATATATTTT | CASRNSQGTGNTIYF